A selection of T cell receptor beta chains follows, all from one sample in a study of blood T cell repertoires in COVID-19. Measured with immunoSEQ multiplex PCR; TCRdb has only the in-frame clones, and not every one. The sample lists about 300,000 clones; roughly 90% were seen once. The specimen was peripheral blood. These TCRs come from a man between 18 and 29 years old with active or convalescent COVID-19. Both conserved end residues are part of each CDR3. D genes are given only for firm matches. Not all rows give a size; the values are once, few, many and, for expanded clones, a class.

abundance	v_gene	d_gene	j_gene	CDR3aa	CDR3nt
NA	TRBV5-4	NA	TRBJ2-5	CATRGGRETQYF	TGTGCCACTAGGGGGGGCCGGGAGACCCAGTACTTC
NA	TRBV13	NA	TRBJ2-3	CASSLASGPLPPQYF	TGTGCCAGCAGCTTAGCTTCCGGTCCTCTCCCCCCGCAGTATTTT
few	TRBV7-8	NA	TRBJ1-5	CASSPDISNQPQHF	TGTGCCAGCAGCCCGGACATAAGCAATCAGCCCCAGCATTTT
NA	TRBV29-1	NA	TRBJ2-7	CSVEEYGEYF	TGCAGCGTTGAGGAATACGGGGAGTACTTC
NA	TRBV5-1	NA	TRBJ2-3	CASTQGRTDTQYF	TGCGCCAGCACGCAGGGCCGCACAGATACGCAGTATTTT
once	TRBV19	TRBD1	TRBJ1-1	CASSPPGQLNTEAFF	TGTGCCAGTAGTCCCCCGGGACAGTTGAACACTGAAGCTTTCTTT
NA	TRBV7-9	TRBD2	TRBJ2-5	CASTQRGGKETQYF	TGTGCCAGCACCCAGCGGGGGGGCAAGGAGACCCAGTACTTC
once	TRBV28	TRBD1	TRBJ1-5	CASSLLQGIAGDQPQHF	TGTGCCAGCAGTTTATTACAGGGGATAGCAGGGGATCAGCCCCAGCATTTT
NA	TRBV5-6	TRBD1	TRBJ1-5	CASSRGGQGKDQPQHF	TGTGCCAGCAGCAGGGGGGGACAGGGAAAAGATCAGCCCCAGCATTTT
NA	TRBV5-1	TRBD1	TRBJ1-2	CASSSATGQGYGYTF	TGCGCCAGCAGCTCCGCGACGGGACAGGGGTATGGCTACACCTTC
NA	TRBV2	NA	TRBJ2-7	CASSEEGHSYEQYF	TGTGCCAGCAGTGAGGAGGGGCACTCCTACGAGCAGTACTTC
NA	TRBV6-1	NA	TRBJ2-5	CASSEVGGGGETQYF	TGTGCCAGCAGTGAAGTCGGGGGAGGAGGCGAGACCCAGTACTTC
NA	TRBV21-1	NA	TRBJ1-6	CASKPSWDRGDSPLHF	TGTGCCAGCAAACCATCCTGGGACAGGGGAGATTCACCCCTCCACTTT
NA	TRBV7-9	NA	TRBJ1-2	CASSLGQTNYGYTF	TGTGCCAGCAGCTTAGGACAGACCAACTATGGCTACACCTTC
few	TRBV6-5	NA	TRBJ1-3	CASSESGRGNTIYF	TGTGCCAGCTCGGAAAGCGGACGTGGAAACACCATATATTTT
NA	TRBV1	NA	TRBJ1-5	CTSSQNAVSSDQPQHF	TGCACCAGCAGCCAAAACGCGGTTTCGTCGGATCAGCCCCAGCATTTT
NA	TRBV10-3	TRBD2	TRBJ2-3	CAIRPRGVNTDTQYF	TGTGCCATCAGGCCCCGGGGGGTTAACACAGATACGCAGTATTTT
NA	TRBV29-1	TRBD2	TRBJ2-5	CSVELAGQETQYF	TGCAGCGTTGAGCTAGCGGGGCAAGAGACCCAGTACTTC
NA	TRBV7-3	TRBD1	TRBJ1-2	CASSPGTAPNYGYTF	TGTGCCAGCAGCCCCGGGACAGCCCCTAACTATGGCTACACCTTC
NA	TRBV10-2	TRBD1	TRBJ1-4	CASPGGTNEKLFF	TGCGCCAGCCCAGGGGGCACTAATGAAAAACTGTTTTTT
NA	TRBV14	NA	TRBJ2-2	CASSQIQVTNTGELFF	TGTGCCAGCAGCCAAATACAGGTTACGAACACCGGGGAGCTGTTTTTT
NA	TRBV3-1/TRBV3-2	NA	TRBJ1-4	CASSQDLQGIFTNEKLFF	TGTGCCAGCAGCCAAGATCTACAGGGAATCTTCACTAATGAAAAACTGTTTTTT
NA	TRBV6-6	TRBD2	TRBJ2-5	CASSPTGLAGGLSETQYF	TGTGCCAGCAGTCCCACCGGACTAGCGGGGGGGTTGTCGGAGACCCAGTACTTC
NA	TRBV12-3/TRBV12-4	TRBD1	TRBJ1-1	CASRTTGGNEAFF	TGTGCCAGCAGAACAACAGGGGGAAATGAAGCTTTCTTT
NA	TRBV6-1	TRBD1	TRBJ1-5	CASSEGGRGHQPQHF	TGTGCCAGCAGTGAAGGGGGCAGGGGGCATCAGCCCCAGCATTTT
once	TRBV6-5	NA	TRBJ2-3	CASSYLGQKSTDTQYF	TGTGCCAGCAGTTACCTAGGACAGAAGAGCACAGATACGCAGTATTTT
NA	TRBV5-6	TRBD2	TRBJ2-1	CASSFGLAGAGSYNEQFF	TGTGCCAGCAGCTTCGGACTAGCGGGGGCTGGCTCCTACAATGAGCAGTTCTTC
NA	TRBV9	NA	TRBJ1-2	CASSVGSTAGGGYTF	TGTGCCAGCAGCGTAGGATCGACGGCAGGAGGTGGCTACACCTTC
NA	TRBV5-1	TRBD1	TRBJ2-3	CASSLRDSSTDTQYF	TGCGCCAGCAGCCTTCGGGACAGTAGCACAGATACGCAGTATTTT
NA	TRBV18	TRBD2	TRBJ2-7	CASSPRASGGTYEQYF	TGTGCCAGCTCACCAAGGGCTAGCGGGGGAACCTACGAGCAGTACTTC
few	TRBV6-1	TRBD1	TRBJ1-5	CASSAGTGRSNQPQHF	TGTGCCAGCAGTGCCGGGACAGGGAGAAGCAATCAGCCCCAGCATTTT
NA	TRBV2	TRBD1	TRBJ2-5	CASSGQGEETQYF	TGTGCCAGCAGTGGACAGGGGGAAGAGACCCAGTACTTC
NA	TRBV3-1/TRBV3-2	TRBD1	TRBJ1-2	CASSPRGDRANYGYTF	TGTGCCAGCAGTCCCCGAGGGGACAGAGCTAACTATGGCTACACCTTC
NA	TRBV29-1	NA	TRBJ1-2	CSADRGANGYTF	TGCAGCGCCGACCGGGGAGCCAATGGCTACACCTTC
NA	TRBV7-9	NA	TRBJ2-7	CASSLRTETTYEQYF	TGTGCCAGCAGCTTACGTACAGAGACCACCTACGAGCAGTACTTC
NA	TRBV3-1/TRBV3-2	TRBD1	TRBJ2-6	CASSQDSIRQGIAPGANVLTF	TGTGCCAGCAGCCAAGATTCGATACGACAGGGAATCGCTCCTGGGGCCAACGTCCTGACTTTC
NA	TRBV5-1	TRBD2	TRBJ2-3	CASSLPPGLAGFTDTQYF	TGCGCCAGCAGCTTACCTCCGGGACTAGCGGGTTTCACAGATACGCAGTATTTT
NA	TRBV12-3/TRBV12-4	NA	TRBJ1-5	CASSLTGPQPQHF	TGTGCCAGCAGCCTAACAGGGCCCCAGCCCCAGCATTTT
NA	TRBV7-3	TRBD1	TRBJ1-5	CASSLRHRDRPDQPQHF	TGTGCCAGCAGCTTACGACACCGGGACAGGCCCGATCAGCCCCAGCATTTT
NA	TRBV19	NA	TRBJ2-6	CASRSMSWEAGANVLTF	TGTGCCAGTAGATCTATGAGTTGGGAGGCTGGGGCCAACGTCCTGACTTTC
NA	TRBV18	TRBD1	TRBJ1-1	CASSPPRSGTGPTEAFF	TGTGCCAGCTCACCACCTAGGTCCGGGACAGGACCCACTGAAGCTTTCTTT